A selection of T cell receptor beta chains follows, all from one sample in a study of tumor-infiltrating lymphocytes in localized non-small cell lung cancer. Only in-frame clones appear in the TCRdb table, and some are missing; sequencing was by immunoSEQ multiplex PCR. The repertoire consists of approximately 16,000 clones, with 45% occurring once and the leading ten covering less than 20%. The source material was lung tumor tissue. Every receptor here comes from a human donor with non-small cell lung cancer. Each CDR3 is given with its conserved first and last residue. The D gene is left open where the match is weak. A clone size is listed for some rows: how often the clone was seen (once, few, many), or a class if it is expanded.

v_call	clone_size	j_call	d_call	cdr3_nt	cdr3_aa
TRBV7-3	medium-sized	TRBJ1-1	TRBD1	TGTGCCAGCAGCCGGGACAGGGGGCTCTCTGAAGCTTTCTTT	CASSRDRGLSEAFF
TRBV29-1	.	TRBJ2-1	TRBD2	TGCAGCGTGGTCCCACTGGGAGGGATCAACTACAATGAGCAGTTCTTC	CSVVPLGGINYNEQFF
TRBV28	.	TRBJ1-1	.	TGTGCCAGCAGACTGGGGGGCAGGAGAACTTTCTTT	CASRLGGRRTFF
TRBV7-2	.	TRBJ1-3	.	TGTGCCAGCAGCTTAGTGCACGAACCCGGGGGAAACACCATATATTTT	CASSLVHEPGGNTIYF
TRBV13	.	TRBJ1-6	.	TGTGCCAGCAGCGTAGGGCCAGGCCCTAATTCACCCCTCCACTTT	CASSVGPGPNSPLHF
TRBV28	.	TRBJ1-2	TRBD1	TGTGCCAGCAGTTTAACAGGGGGCGGCTACACCTTC	CASSLTGGGYTF
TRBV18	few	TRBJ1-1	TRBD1	TGTGCCAGCACGGGACAGCGGAACACTGAAGCTTTCTTT	CASTGQRNTEAFF
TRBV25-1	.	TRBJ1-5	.	TGTGCCAGCAGTCCGCATCCCGACAGAGTATATAGCAATCAGCCCCAGCATTTT	CASSPHPDRVYSNQPQHF
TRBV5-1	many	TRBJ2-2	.	TGCGCCAGCAGTTATCGGACGGCCTCCACCGGGGAGCTGTTTTTT	CASSYRTASTGELFF
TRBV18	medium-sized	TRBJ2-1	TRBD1	TGTGCCAGCTCACCCTCTAAGGGACAGGGTGCTGATGAGCAGTTCTTC	CASSPSKGQGADEQFF
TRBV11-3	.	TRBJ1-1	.	TGTGCCAGCAGCCCGACCACAGGGACTCCTAACACTGAAGCTTTCTTT	CASSPTTGTPNTEAFF
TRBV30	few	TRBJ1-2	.	TGTGCCTGGAGTGTAATACCGCGTGGCTACACCTTC	CAWSVIPRGYTF
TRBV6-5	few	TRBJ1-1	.	TGTGCCAGCAGTAGGCGCCCCGGGGGCCACACTGAAGCTTTCTTT	CASSRRPGGHTEAFF
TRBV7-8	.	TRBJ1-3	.	TGTGCCAGCAGCTCAATGAGGGCGGGAGGAAACACCATATATTTT	CASSSMRAGGNTIYF
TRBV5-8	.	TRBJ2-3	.	TGTGCCAGCAGCTTAGGGGGAAGCACAGATACGCAGTATTTT	CASSLGGSTDTQYF
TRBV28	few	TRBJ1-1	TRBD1	TGTGCCGGATGGGACAGAATGAACACTGAAGCTTTCTTT	CAGWDRMNTEAFF
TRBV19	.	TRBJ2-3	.	TGTGCCAGTAGCCCGGGACCCGGCACAGATACGCAGTATTTT	CASSPGPGTDTQYF
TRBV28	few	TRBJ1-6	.	TGTGCCAGCAGTTATCATCCAGGGCTTGTCTCCTATAATTCACCCCTCCACTTT	CASSYHPGLVSYNSPLHF
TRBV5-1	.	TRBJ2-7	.	TGCGCCAGCAGCTTGGGATACGGACAGCTTTCCTACGAGCAGTACTTC	CASSLGYGQLSYEQYF
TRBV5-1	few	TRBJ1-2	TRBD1	TGCGCCAGCAGCCACTACAGGGGGCAAGACTATGGCTACACCTTC	CASSHYRGQDYGYTF
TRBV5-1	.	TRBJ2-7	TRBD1	TGCGCCAGCAGCGCCAGACAGGGGGTCTACGAGCAGTACTTC	CASSARQGVYEQYF
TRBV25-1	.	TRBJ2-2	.	TGTGCCAGCAGTGAAGGGCAGGGGTTTACCGGGGAGCTGTTTTTT	CASSEGQGFTGELFF
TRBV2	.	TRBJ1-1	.	TGTGCCAGCACCGGGTTAGACTACCCGTTCATGAACACTGAAGCTTTCTTT	CASTGLDYPFMNTEAFF
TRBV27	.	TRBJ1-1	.	TGTGCCAGCAGTTATGCACCGAACACTGAAGCTTTCTTT	CASSYAPNTEAFF
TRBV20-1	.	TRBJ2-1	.	TGCAGTGCTCCCTTCCAGGTTGAGCAGTTCTTC	CSAPFQVEQFF
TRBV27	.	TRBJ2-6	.	TGTGCCAGCACCGTGAGCTCTGGGGCCAACGTCCTGACTTTC	CASTVSSGANVLTF
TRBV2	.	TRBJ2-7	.	TGTGCCAGCAAGGGCGGGGACACCCTTTCCTACGAGCAGTACTTC	CASKGGDTLSYEQYF
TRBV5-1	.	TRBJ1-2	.	TGCGCCAGCAGCTCCCAAGGCAGACTAGGTGACTATGGCTACACCTTC	CASSSQGRLGDYGYTF
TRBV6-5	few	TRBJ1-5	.	TGTGCCAGCAGCTCTGGACATGGCAGCAATCAGCCCCAGCATTTT	CASSSGHGSNQPQHF
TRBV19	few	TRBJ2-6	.	TGTGCCAGTAGGGGGGACCACGGACAGCCTGGGGCCAACGTCCTGACTTTC	CASRGDHGQPGANVLTF
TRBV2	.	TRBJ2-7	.	TGTGCCAGCACCGAGGCGGGCAGACTCTACGAGCAGTACTTC	CASTEAGRLYEQYF
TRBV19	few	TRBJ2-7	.	TGTGCCAGTAGTATTGGATACTCCTACGAGCAGTACTTC	CASSIGYSYEQYF
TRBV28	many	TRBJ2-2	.	TGTGCCAGCAGGGAACTAGGACGGCGGGACACCGGGGAGCTGTTTTTT	CASRELGRRDTGELFF
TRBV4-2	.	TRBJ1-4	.	TGTGCCAGCAGCCAAGATGGGGGGGTTAATGAAAAACTGTTTTTT	CASSQDGGVNEKLFF
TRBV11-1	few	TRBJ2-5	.	TGTGCCAGCAGCCGAGAGGACGGGACCCAGTACTTC	CASSREDGTQYF
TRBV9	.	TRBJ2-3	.	TGTGCCAGCAGCGTAGGAGGGGGGCCCTTCTACACAGATACGCAGTATTTT	CASSVGGGPFYTDTQYF
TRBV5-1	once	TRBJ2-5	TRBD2	TGCGCCAGCAGCCGAGGCGGGGGGAAAGAGACCCAGTACTTC	CASSRGGGKETQYF
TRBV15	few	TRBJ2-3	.	TGTGCCACCAGCAGCAGGGTCACAGATACGCAGTATTTT	CATSSRVTDTQYF
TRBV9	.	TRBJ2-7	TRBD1	TGTGCCAGGACGACAGGGTTTACGGGATCCTACGAGCAGTACTTC	CARTTGFTGSYEQYF
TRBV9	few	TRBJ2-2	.	TGTGCCAGCAGAGGACAGACCGGGGAGCTGTTTTTT	CASRGQTGELFF
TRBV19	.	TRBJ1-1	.	TGTGCCAGTAGTCAACAGGGTCCCCTCACTGAAGCTTTCTTT	CASSQQGPLTEAFF